This section outlines one T cell receptor (beta chain) sequence together with its context. Its specificity is unknown. Sorted regulatory T cells were CD4-positive, CD25-high and CD127-low or negative. The data were obtained in a study of B cell selection in AIRE deficiency. Study outcomes and limitations: Shared Treg sequences were biased toward short CDR3s with few non-templated nucleotide insertions. Only about 9.3% of 3,500 to 4,500 shared Treg sequences were patient-specific; roughly 30% healthy-specific. Patient Tconv cells held about 31% of Treg sequences shared by healthy donors.

Germline CDR1 LNHNV, CDR2 YYDKDF (reference sequence). The CDR3 contains 18 residues. V shed 1 base, J shed 0 bases, and the junction held 8 bases outside the gene matches. In the source study's methods: Around 56,000 patient and 85,000 to 100,000 healthy donor TCRbeta sequences came from Tregs. Data came from immunoSEQ multiplex PCR; TCRdb stores just in-frame clones and leaves some out. V and J calls and clone size are copied from that table; D and trimming were computed from the DNA. The table includes tens of thousands of clones, over 90% detected once. Sequencing was done on a sample of Tregs sorted from PBMCs. The rearrangement joins TRBV15 to TRBJ2-3, with 9 bases matching TRBD2. The receptor was isolated from a human donor with AIRE deficiency. CDR3 protein: CATSRVYGLAQSTDTQYF. The CDR3 nucleotides read TGTGCCACCAGCAGAGTATATGGACTAGCGCAAAGCACAGATACGCAGTATTTT.